The source of this T cell receptor beta chain is a study of blood T cell repertoires in COVID-19. Study as a whole: COVID-19 samples collected from the United States, Italy and Spain covered acute and convalescent phases.

In the original processing: Estimated nucleated cell counts came from reference gene primer amplification. The table came from immunoSEQ multiplex PCR; TCRdb's copy has only in-frame clones and leaves some out. V and J calls and clone size follow that table, whereas D and trimming were derived from the DNA. The table includes about 300,000 clones, 85% detected once. Trimming at V came to 0 bases and at J to 2 bases, leaving 5 bases not matched to a gene. The CDR3 extends over 15 amino acids. In germline, CDR1 is SGHDT, CDR2 YYEEEE. A PCR-confirmed or clinician-diagnosed COVID-19 case had contacted exposed participants within 2 weeks of entry.

The gene calls are TRBV5-6 and TRBJ2-7; 7 bases are a match to TRBD2. Specimen: PBMCs or T cells enriched from blood (not recorded which). This sequence was found in a woman between 25 and 40 years old who had been exposed to COVID-19. In DNA form, the CDR3 reads TGTGCCAGCAGCTTGGTCCGCGGGAGTCCCTACGAGCAGTACTTC. Amino acid sequence: CASSLVRGSPYEQYF.